These 11 T cell receptor beta chains were all obtained from the same sample, sequenced in a study of Ad26.COV2.S vaccination and SARS-CoV-2 variants. Treatment noted: around 19 received Ad26.COV2.S at low or high dose, single or two shots; 5 received placebo; per-sample allocation not given. Sampling was done on day 63 after the first vaccine or placebo injection. The data were produced by immunoSEQ multiplex PCR, yet TCRdb's version contains in-frame clones alone and is incomplete. The profile shows about 350,000 clones, approximately 90% of them singletons. The sequencing used peripheral blood, collected in a trial of Ad26.COV2.S vaccine versus placebo. The receptors stem from a person aged 18-60 years who received the Ad26.COV2.S COVID-19 vaccine or a placebo.

This chain joins TRBV7-2 and TRBJ1-1; D uncertain. The V and J ends lost 2 bases and 5 bases respectively, with 15 bases between them. This CDR3 has 15 amino acids. Germline CDR1 SGHTA, CDR2 FQGNSA. The CDR3 loop reads CASSLSTGIKTEAFF. The CDR3 coding sequence is TGTGCCAGCAGCTTATCTACGGGGATTAAGACTGAAGCTTTCTTT.

This clone has a single count. This sequence joins TRBV29-1 and TRBJ2-5; TRBD2 agrees at 8 bases. Germline V gives CDR1 SQVTM, CDR2 ANQGSEA. This CDR3 has 14 residues. The trim removed 4 bases at V and 2 bases at J, leaving 6 bases unmatched. The CDR3, as DNA: TGCAGCGTTGCCCGGGGGGGCGGGCAAGAGACCCAGTACTTC. Translated: CSVARGGGQETQYF.

V and J are TRBV28 and TRBJ1-5; D unresolved. Germline CDR1 is MDHEN and CDR2 is SYDVKM. The length of the CDR3 is 14 residues. Trimming cost V 3 bases and J 2 bases, with 8 bases left between them. CDR3 nucleotide sequence: TGTGCCAGCAGTTTGGCGCGGGGCAATCAGCCCCAGCATTTT. Translated, it gives CASSLARGNQPQHF.

This clone was seen a handful of times. The chain employs TRBV5-1 and TRBJ2-7, with D hard to call. Per germline, CDR1 SGHRS and CDR2 YFSETQ. CDR3 length: 15 amino acids. Trimming pared 0 bases from V and 3 bases from J, leaving 13 bases between. CDR3 DNA: TGCGCCAGCAGCTTGGAGGGCACCTCCGGCTACGAGCAGTACTTC. Its protein product is CASSLEGTSGYEQYF.

The gene calls are TRBV18 and TRBJ2-1; 7 nucleotides line up with TRBD1. CDR1 KGHSH and CDR2 LQKENI come from the germline V gene. V lost 3 bases, J lost 3 bases, and 5 bases stayed unmatched. This CDR3 contains 15 residues. The CDR3 loop reads CASSPTTGIYNEQFF. The CDR3 DNA is TGTGCCAGCTCACCCACGACAGGGATCTACAATGAGCAGTTCTTC.

The J gene is TRBJ1-4, the V gene TRBV7-2; possibly TRBD1 for D (5 bases). CDR3 length: 14 residues. The germline CDR1 and CDR2 sequences are SGHTA and FQGNSA. V lost 2 bases and J lost 7, with 11 bases in between. The DNA for the CDR3 is TGTGCCAGCAGCTTAACCGGGGGGGGTGAAAAACTGTTTTTT. Translating it yields CASSLTGGGEKLFF.

The CDR3 protein is CASSFPPLAGDRETQYF. The DNA for the CDR3 is TGTGCCAGCAGCTTTCCCCCTTTAGCGGGAGATAGAGAGACCCAGTACTTC. The genes are TRBV5-8 and TRBJ2-5; 9 bases match TRBD2. The germline CDR1 and CDR2 sequences are SGHTS and YDEGEE. V gave up 2 bases and J gave up 4 bases; unmatched junction bases: 12. This CDR3 contains 17 residues.

CDR3 coding DNA: TGTGCCAGCAGTGATCGCAGGGTATTCACTGAAGCTTTCTTT. As protein: CASSDRRVFTEAFF. The rearrangement uses TRBV2 and TRBJ1-1, with a weak D call TRBD1 (5 bases). Trimming removed 3 bases at V and 4 bases at J, with 12 bases between. CDR1 and CDR2 (germline): SNHLY, FYNNEI. This CDR3 has 14 residues.

This clone was seen a handful of times. The rearrangement links TRBV19 to TRBJ1-1; 10 bases match TRBD1. With V trimmed by 4 bases and J by 7 bases, 3 bases remained unmatched. Germline V gene lookup returns CDR1 LNHDA and CDR2 SQIVND (reference sequence). This CDR3 is 13 amino acids long. This CDR3 reads CASSRQGAFEAFF. The CDR3, as DNA: TGTGCCAGTAGTAGACAGGGGGCCTTTGAAGCTTTCTTT.

The V call is TRBV7-8, the J call TRBJ1-4, with unresolved D. V was cut by 4 bases and J by 0 bases, with 9 bases left in between. The CDR3 has 15 amino acids. Per the germline V gene, CDR1 is SGHVS and CDR2 is FQNEAQ. CDR3 nucleotide sequence: TGTGCCAGCAGCTACGCCCCGGCAACTAATGAAAAACTGTTTTTT. Protein product: CASSYAPATNEKLFF.

CDR3: CASSPHSNADTQYF. CDR3 nucleotide sequence: TGTGCCAGCAGTCCACACTCGAACGCAGATACGCAGTATTTT. The chain couples TRBV2 to TRBJ2-3; D call uncertain. The CDR3 is made up of 14 amino acids. The germline gives CDR1 SNHLY, CDR2 FYNNEI. V lost 5 bases and J 4 bases, leaving 13 bases between the germline ends.